Sequencing of this TCR beta chain was carried out in a study of blood T cell repertoires in COVID-19. Study-wide context: Samples of COVID-19 (acute and convalescent) were obtained from the United States, Italy and Spain.

The sample holds a few counts of this clone. Under the authors' procedure: Researchers report that nucleated cell counts were estimated from reference gene primer amplification. Data came from immunoSEQ multiplex PCR; TCRdb stores just in-frame clones and leaves some out. From that table come the V and J calls and clone size; the DNA was used to work out D and trimming. The profile shows under 400,000 clones, around 90% of them singletons. CDR1 and CDR2 (germline): SQVTM, ANQGSEA. The CDR3 is 15 amino acids. V dropped 4 bases and J dropped 2 bases, with 18 bases sitting between them. Enrolment of Seattle patients took place during active infection, and they were followed longitudinally.

The source of this sequence is a woman in her twenties or thirties with COVID-19, enrolled during active disease. What was sequenced was peripheral blood. The rearrangement links TRBV29-1 to TRBJ2-7; D not certain. The CDR3 sequence is CSVGSPTSPPYEQYF. CDR3 sequence (DNA): TGCAGCGTTGGGTCCCCGACATCCCCGCCCTACGAGCAGTACTTC.